These 20 T cell receptor beta chains originate from one sample sequenced in a study of T cell responses to AZD1222 COVID-19 vaccine. Measured with immunoSEQ multiplex PCR; TCRdb has only the in-frame clones, and not every one. The sample lists 180,000 or so clones, 90% to 95% seen once, with 1.5% to 2% in the top ten. The sequences come from peripheral blood, collected 28 days after the second AZD1222 dose. Receptors originate from an adult who received the AZD1222 COVID-19 vaccine.

This sequence joins TRBV3-1 (or the pseudogene TRBV3-2) and TRBJ2-3; possibly TRBD1 or TRBD2 for D (5 bases each). This CDR3 spans 15 amino acids. The germline gives CDR1 LGHDT, CDR2 YNNKEL (reference sequence). Trimming removed 1 base at V and 6 bases at J, with 14 bases between. The CDR3 DNA reads as TGTGCCAGCAGCCAAGGGGGACCTAGGGCGGATACGCAGTATTTT. Translated: CASSQGGPRADTQYF.

Remarks on this clone: The junction and the germline gene differ at one end; a read error may be behind it. The chain is built from TRBV5-1 and TRBJ2-3; a weak D match, TRBD1 (6 bases). Germline lookup yields CDR1 SGHRS and CDR2 YFSETQ. The CDR3 loop spans 14 amino acids. The CDR3 DNA follows: TGCGCCAGCAGGTTGGGGGCGGGCACAGATACGCAGTATTTT. It encodes CASRLGAGTDTQYF.

The chain employs TRBV30 and TRBJ2-5, with D possibly being TRBD2 (5 bases). The CDR3 is 14 amino acids. V was cut by 0 bases and J by 4 bases, with 12 bases left in between. Looked up from germline, CDR1 is GTSNPN and CDR2 is SVGIG (reference sequence). For the CDR3, the DNA is TGTGCCTGGAGTGTACGAGGGTACCGAGAGACCCAGTACTTC. Translation: CAWSVRGYRETQYF.

The rearrangement uses TRBV19 and TRBJ2-2, with 7 bases that match TRBD2. The J segment lost 6 bases and the V segment lost 3 bases, leaving 10 bases of the junction unmatched. The CDR3 is 16 amino acids. Per germline, CDR1 LNHDA and CDR2 SQIVND (reference sequence). The CDR3 loop is CASSIGGGSMAGELFF. The CDR3 DNA is TGTGCCAGTAGTATCGGGGGAGGGAGCATGGCCGGGGAGCTGTTTTTT. Combining the CDR3 with reference TRBV19 and TRBJ2-2 gives the whole variable domain DGGITQSPKYLFRKEGQNVTLSCEQNLNHDAMYWYRQDPGQGLRLIYYSQIVNDFQKGDIAEGYSVSREKKESFPLTVTSAQKNPTAFYLCASSIGGGSMAGELFFGEGSRLTVL.

The chain recombines TRBV27 with TRBJ1-1; possibly TRBD1 for D (5 bases). The CDR3 has 13 amino acids. The germline V gene has CDR1 MNHEY and CDR2 SMNVEV (reference sequence). Trimming removed 5 bases from V and 3 bases from J, with 10 bases in between. For the CDR3, the DNA is TGTGCCAGCAGTGCAGGGATGGACACTGAAGCTTTCTTT. It codes for CASSAGMDTEAFF.

V usage is TRBV10-2 and J usage is TRBJ1-3; D might be TRBD1 (6 bases). The V end was cut by 4 bases, the J end by 2 bases, with 9 bases between. The CDR3 has 14 amino acids. The germline V gene has CDR1 WSHSY and CDR2 SAAADI. The CDR3 nucleotides read TGCGCCAGCAGTGGGACAGTCACTGGAAACACCATATATTTT. The encoded protein is CASSGTVTGNTIYF.

The chain carries TRBV7-9 and TRBJ2-3, with D unclear. The CDR3 runs to 14 residues. Per germline, CDR1 SEHNR and CDR2 FQNEAQ (reference sequence). V lost 1 base and J lost 5, with 10 bases in between. The CDR3: CASSLGSPRDTQYF. CDR3 in DNA: TGTGCCAGCAGCTTAGGGTCGCCCCGAGATACGCAGTATTTT. Full variable domain (outside the CDR3, taken from reference TRBV7-9 and TRBJ2-3): DTGVSQNPRHKITKRGQNVTFRCDPISEHNRLYWYRQTLGQGPEFLTYFQNEAQLEKSRLLSDRFSAERPKGSFSTLEIQRTEQGDSAMYLCASSLGSPRDTQYFGPGTRLTVL.

The chain combines TRBV5-4 with TRBJ1-2; TRBD1 agrees at 9 bases. Unmatched junction bases numbered 4, after V lost 2 bases and J lost 8 bases. CDR1 and CDR2 (germline): SGHNT, YYREEE (reference sequence). This CDR3 comprises 13 residues. The DNA of the CDR3 is TGTGCCAGCAGCTTACAGGGGGCGGGCGGCTACACCTTC. Encoded protein: CASSLQGAGGYTF. Based on the CDR3 plus reference TRBV5-4 and TRBJ1-2, the full variable domain is ETGVTQSPTHLIKTRGQQVTLRCSSQSGHNTVSWYQQALGQGPQFIFQYYREEENGRGNFPPRFSGLQFPNYSSELNVNALELDDSALYLCASSLQGAGGYTFGSGTRLTVV.

The chain joins TRBV5-1 to TRBJ2-2; the D call may be TRBD1 or TRBD2 (5 bases each). Germline V gene sequence: CDR1 SGHRS, CDR2 YFSETQ. The CDR3 is 15 amino acids. Trimming left V 2 bases short and J 6 bases short, with 14 bases between. The CDR3 reads CASSFRQGEAGELFF. The CDR3 DNA follows: TGCGCCAGCAGCTTTAGGCAGGGAGAGGCCGGGGAGCTGTTTTTT.

This chain links TRBV19 with TRBJ1-5; a possible D gene is TRBD1 (6 bases). Trimming took off 5 bases at V and 6 bases at J, with 17 bases between the two ends. The germline CDR1 and CDR2 sequences are LNHDA and SQIVND (reference sequence). The CDR3 is made up of 15 amino acids. In DNA, the CDR3 is TGTGCCAGTAGTCCCCCGCCCAGGGGTGGTCAGCCCCAGCATTTT. The encoded protein is CASSPPPRGGQPQHF. The whole variable domain, filled in from reference TRBV19 and TRBJ1-5, reads DGGITQSPKYLFRKEGQNVTLSCEQNLNHDAMYWYRQDPGQGLRLIYYSQIVNDFQKGDIAEGYSVSREKKESFPLTVTSAQKNPTAFYLCASSPPPRGGQPQHFGDGTRLSIL.

The chain combines TRBV7-9 with TRBJ2-1, with 8 nucleotides matching TRBD1. The V segment lost 5 bases and the J segment 4 bases; nucleotides outside the gene matches: 7. The CDR3 has 15 amino acids. CDR1 is SEHNR, CDR2 FQNEAQ, per germline (reference sequence). The CDR3 spells CASSDDRGQYNEQFF. CDR3 nucleotides: TGTGCCAGCAGCGACGACAGGGGACAATACAATGAGCAGTTCTTC.

The V gene is TRBV6-2 or TRBV6-3, the J gene TRBJ2-1; tentative D call: TRBD1 (5 bases). CDR1 is MNHEY and CDR2 is SVGEGT in the germline V gene. V lost 3 bases to trimming and J lost 3 bases, with 9 bases between them. This CDR3 comprises 14 residues. CDR3 sequence reads: CASSYSRVYNEQFF. CDR3 bases: TGTGCCAGCAGTTATAGCAGGGTCTACAATGAGCAGTTCTTC.

This chain connects TRBV11-2 to TRBJ2-2; the D call may be TRBD1 or TRBD2 (5 bases each). This CDR3 spans 12 amino acids. V shed 7 bases and J shed 6 bases, with 9 bases lying between them. The germline V gene has CDR1 SGHAT and CDR2 FQNNGV. The CDR3 region has the DNA TGTGCCAGCACCGGGACGTCCGGGGAGCTGTTTTTT. Amino acids: CASTGTSGELFF.

The chain employs TRBV2 and TRBJ1-5; 8 bases align to TRBD1. With V trimmed by 5 bases and J by 7 bases, 4 bases remained unmatched. The CDR3 has 13 residues. CDR1 and CDR2 from the germline V gene are SNHLY and FYNNEI. The CDR3 reads CASSPDRDQPQHF. The CDR3, as DNA: TGTGCCAGCAGTCCGGACAGGGACCAGCCCCAGCATTTT.

The CDR3 coding sequence is TGTGCCAGCAGCCTTGGGACAGGTCAGAACACTGAAGCTTTCTTT. It yields the protein CASSLGTGQNTEAFF. The chain employs TRBV3-1 (or the pseudogene TRBV3-2) and TRBJ1-1; TRBD1 aligns across 8 bases. The germline CDR1 and CDR2 sequences are LGHDT and YNNKEL (reference sequence). This CDR3 is 15 amino acids long. V lost 4 bases, J lost 1 base, and 5 bases stayed unmatched.

The chain couples TRBV29-1 to TRBJ2-2; 15 nucleotides align to TRBD2. Looked up from germline, CDR1 is SQVTM and CDR2 is ANQGSEA. CDR3 size: 14 residues. V lost 7 bases and J lost 5; bases outside the gene matches: 2. CDR3 sequence: CSAGTSGRTGELFF. CDR3 nucleotides: TGCAGCGCCGGGACTAGCGGGAGGACCGGGGAGCTGTTTTTT.

The chain combines TRBV27 with TRBJ2-7; 10 nucleotides match TRBD1. The CDR3 has 18 amino acids. The junction had 14 bases not matched to a gene; V was cut back by 5 bases and J by 1 base. Germline V CDR1 and CDR2: MNHEY, SMNVEV (reference sequence). The chain's CDR3 is CASSPSRTGGTLSYEQYF. CDR3 nucleotide sequence: TGTGCCAGCAGTCCGTCGAGGACAGGGGGTACATTATCCTACGAGCAGTACTTC.

This clone was detected only a few times. J is TRBJ1-3 and V is TRBV5-1; D is perhaps TRBD1 (6 bases). The length of the CDR3 is 16 residues. The V gene lost 3 bases and the J gene lost 2 bases, with 15 bases spanning the gap. In germline, CDR1 is SGHRS, CDR2 YFSETQ. For the CDR3, the DNA is TGCGCCAGCAGCTCCCTGGAGGGGGGCGCTGGAAACACCATATATTTT. This translates into CASSSLEGGAGNTIYF.

DNA for the CDR3: TGTGCCAGCAGATTAACAGTGCTTATAGATACGCAGTATTTT. It codes for CASRLTVLIDTQYF. The chain combines TRBV6-5 with TRBJ2-3; unclear D gene. V dropped 6 bases and J dropped 5 bases, with 15 bases sitting between them. The CDR3 runs 14 residues. Germline CDR1 is MNHEY and CDR2 is SVGAGI.

This chain joins TRBV12-5 and TRBJ1-5; 8 bases match TRBD1. The length of the CDR3 is 14 residues. Trimming cost V 0 bases and J 5 bases; bases outside gene matches: 0. The germline gives CDR1 LGHNT, CDR2 FRNRAP. In nucleotides, the CDR3 is TGTGCTAGTGGTTTGGTGACAGGGGATCAGCCCCAGCATTTT. Its translation: CASGLVTGDQPQHF.